This TCR beta chain appears in the sequencing data of a study of T cells in Graves' hyperthyroidism and ophthalmopathy. Findings and limits, study-wide: Most thyroid clonotypes with frequency above 0.001 were detected in blood.

The length of the CDR3 is 14 residues. J lost 4 bases, V lost 3 bases, and 3 bases had no gene match. Looked up from germline, CDR1 is SNHLY and CDR2 is FYNNEI. Worth noting for this clonotype: The target antigen is unknown.

Uncontrolled infection, other autoimmune disease, pregnancy or lactation excluded patients. Diagnoses were established using clinical symptoms, serum thyroxine and TRAb, thyroid ultrasound and orbital computed tomography. The source material, RNA transcripts, was used to amplify TCR beta CDR3 regions. The TCR CDR3 first-round RT-PCR relied on the HTBI primer set. MiXCR, applied by TCRdb to the multiplex PCR reads, yields one record per CDR3 protein. The sample has roughly 500,000 distinct CDR3 sequences; approximately 44% are singletons. The chain employs TRBV2 and TRBJ1-5, with 7 bases fitting TRBD1. The sequence derives from an adult woman with Graves' disease, either hyperthyroidism or ophthalmopathy (not recorded which). Input material: peripheral blood or thyroid tissue (not recorded which). CDR3 coding DNA: TGTGCCAGCAGTGAGGGACAGCAGAATCAGCCCCAGCATTTT. Its translation: CASSEGQQNQPQHF.